This T cell receptor (beta chain) was obtained from a study of cytomegalovirus exposure and HLA in healthy donors. The primer mix had 60 Vbeta and 13 Jbeta primers. Profiled with immunoSEQ multiplex PCR; TCRdb holds only in-frame clones, not every one. The sample includes some 70,000 clones, approximately 60% seen only once; the top ten take approximately 2.9%. In this sample, this clone turned up a few times. The CDR3 extends over 14 amino acids. Trimming removed 6 bases from V and 6 bases from J; junction bases left unmatched: 7. The germline gives CDR1 MNHEY, CDR2 SVGAGI. V gene TRBV6-5 combines with J gene TRBJ1-2; 10 positions match TRBD1. This TCR came from a woman between 45 and 60 years old in good health and CMV-seronegative. The sequenced material came from PBMCs. CDR3 loop: CASRSGDRGDGYTF. As DNA, the CDR3 is TGTGCCAGCAGAAGCGGGGACAGGGGAGATGGCTACACCTTC.